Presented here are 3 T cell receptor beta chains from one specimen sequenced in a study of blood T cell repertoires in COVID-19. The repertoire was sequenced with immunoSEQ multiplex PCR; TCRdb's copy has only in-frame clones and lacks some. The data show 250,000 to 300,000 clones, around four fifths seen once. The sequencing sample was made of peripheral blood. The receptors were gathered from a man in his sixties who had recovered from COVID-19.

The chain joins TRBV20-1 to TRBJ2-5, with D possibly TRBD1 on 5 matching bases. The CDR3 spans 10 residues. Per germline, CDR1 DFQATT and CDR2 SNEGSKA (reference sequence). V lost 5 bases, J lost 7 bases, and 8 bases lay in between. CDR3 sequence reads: CSADDRTQYF. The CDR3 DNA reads TGCAGTGCTGACGACAGGACCCAGTACTTC.

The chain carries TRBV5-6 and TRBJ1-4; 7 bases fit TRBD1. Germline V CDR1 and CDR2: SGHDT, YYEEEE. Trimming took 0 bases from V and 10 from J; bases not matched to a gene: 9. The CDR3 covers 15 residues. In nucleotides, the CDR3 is TGTGCCAGCAGCTTGGGTGAGGGACAGCTCGGAAAACTGTTTTTT. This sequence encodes CASSLGEGQLGKLFF.

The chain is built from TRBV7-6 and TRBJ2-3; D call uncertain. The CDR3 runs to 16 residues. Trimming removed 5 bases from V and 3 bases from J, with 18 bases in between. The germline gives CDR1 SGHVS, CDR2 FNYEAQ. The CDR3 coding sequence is TGTGCCAGCAGCCCTGGGTGGGCAGTTGCTACAGATACGCAGTATTTT. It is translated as CASSPGWAVATDTQYF.